A selection of T cell receptor beta chains follows, all from one sample in a study of blood T cell repertoires in COVID-19. The protocol was immunoSEQ multiplex PCR, while the TCRdb copy is restricted to in-frame clones and leaves out a portion. Of under 200,000 clones listed, around nine tenths are singletons. Input material: peripheral blood. The receptors were gathered from a man aged 55 to 69 with active or convalescent COVID-19. CDR3s include the opening cysteine and the closing phenylalanine or tryptophan. The D gene is left open where the match is weak. Clone size is shown for a subset of rows, as once, few, many or a class of expanded clone.

.	16	TRBV4-2	TRBJ2-2	once	CASSQAEAGNTGELFF	TGTGCCAGCAGCCAAGCTGAGGCCGGGAACACCGGGGAGCTGTTTTTT
.	15	TRBV7-9	TRBJ1-2	.	CASSPFGVGGLGYTF	TGTGCCAGCAGCCCCTTTGGGGTCGGAGGGCTTGGCTACACCTTC
.	16	TRBV2	TRBJ1-3	.	CASSNTRGVGGNTIYF	TGTGCCAGCAGTAACACCCGGGGGGTTGGTGGAAACACCATATATTTT
TRBD2	16	TRBV3-1/TRBV3-2	TRBJ2-3	.	CASSRTSGGATDTQYF	TGTGCCAGCAGCCGGACTAGCGGGGGGGCCACAGATACGCAGTATTTT
.	12	TRBV6-6	TRBJ2-5	.	CASSPGWETQYF	TGTGCCAGCAGCCCAGGATGGGAGACCCAGTACTTC
.	15	TRBV25-1	TRBJ1-4	.	CASSASDGSGEKLFF	TGTGCCAGCAGTGCGTCGGACGGATCGGGGGAAAAACTGTTTTTT
TRBD1	14	TRBV5-1	TRBJ2-1	.	CASSYGTGAGEQFF	TGCGCCAGCAGCTACGGGACAGGGGCGGGGGAGCAGTTCTTC
.	13	TRBV29-1	TRBJ2-7	.	CSVDAGVWNEQYF	TGCAGCGTTGATGCAGGGGTTTGGAACGAGCAGTACTTC
TRBD1	15	TRBV12-5	TRBJ1-5	.	CASASQGVGNQPQHF	TGTGCTAGTGCATCACAGGGGGTCGGTAATCAGCCCCAGCATTTT
TRBD1	14	TRBV3-1/TRBV3-2	TRBJ1-2	.	CASSQVDRGYGYTF	TGTGCCAGCAGCCAAGTGGACAGGGGCTATGGCTACACCTTC
.	13	TRBV10-2	TRBJ1-6	.	CASRGATPSPLHF	TGCGCCAGCAGGGGCGCAACTCCTTCACCCCTCCACTTT
.	15	TRBV10-3	TRBJ2-3	.	CAISSGGRSTDTQYF	TGTGCCATCAGTTCGGGGGGCCGTTCTACAGATACGCAGTATTTT
.	13	TRBV19	TRBJ1-1	.	CAAKQDRTTEAFF	TGTGCCGCTAAACAGGACCGAACAACTGAAGCTTTCTTT
TRBD2	15	TRBV4-1	TRBJ2-7	.	CASSHLTSGGYEQYF	TGCGCCAGCAGCCACCTGACTAGCGGGGGCTACGAGCAGTACTTC
.	15	TRBV4-2	TRBJ1-2	.	CASSQDLRVNGGYTF	TGTGCCAGCAGCCAAGATCTGAGGGTGAATGGTGGCTACACCTTC
TRBD1	11	TRBV20-1	TRBJ1-1	.	CSAGKTGEAFF	TGCAGTGCTGGTAAGACAGGGGAAGCTTTCTTT
.	13	TRBV2	TRBJ2-5	.	CASSPETRVAQYF	TGTGCCAGCAGCCCCGAGACTAGGGTCGCCCAGTACTTC
.	14	TRBV10-2	TRBJ1-1	.	CASSESGGDTEAFF	TGCGCCAGCAGTGAGTCAGGCGGGGACACTGAAGCTTTCTTT
.	14	TRBV2	TRBJ1-2	.	CASSQDSTNYGYTF	TGTGCCAGCAGCCAAGACAGTACTAACTATGGCTACACCTTC
TRBD1	17	TRBV24-1	TRBJ2-7	.	CATRRRYPGQGSDEQYF	TGTGCCACCAGACGAAGATACCCGGGACAGGGCTCCGACGAGCAGTACTTC
TRBD1	15	TRBV18	TRBJ1-2	.	CASSLGQGAGYGYTF	TGTGCCAGCTCACTGGGACAGGGGGCTGGCTATGGCTACACCTTC
TRBD1	15	TRBV4-2	TRBJ2-5	.	CASSHQGEVAETQYF	TGTGCCAGCAGCCATCAGGGGGAAGTGGCAGAGACCCAGTACTTC
.	13	TRBV30	TRBJ1-5	few	CAWSTQGNQPQHF	TGTGCCTGGAGTACGCAGGGGAATCAGCCCCAGCATTTT
TRBD1	12	TRBV2	TRBJ2-1	.	CASSPDRDEQFF	TGTGCCAGCAGCCCGGACAGGGATGAGCAGTTCTTC
TRBD2	16	TRBV6-2/TRBV6-3	TRBJ2-7	.	CASSYPGLAGRYEQYF	TGTGCCAGCAGTTACCCGGGACTAGCGGGGCGGTACGAGCAGTACTTC
.	13	TRBV15	TRBJ2-2	once	CATSSPFTGELFF	TGTGCCACCAGCAGTCCCTTCACCGGGGAGCTGTTTTTT
.	15	TRBV9	TRBJ2-5	few	CASSVGAGFSETQYF	TGTGCCAGCAGCGTAGGGGCAGGGTTTTCAGAGACCCAGTACTTC
TRBD2	14	TRBV2	TRBJ2-5	.	CASSLLAGVETQYF	TGTGCCAGCAGCCTACTAGCGGGGGTTGAGACCCAGTACTTC
.	13	TRBV7-9	TRBJ1-2	.	CASHLVGTYGYTF	TGTGCCAGCCATCTTGTGGGCACATATGGCTACACCTTC
.	15	TRBV5-6	TRBJ2-1	.	CASSLRTPLYNEQFF	TGTGCCAGCAGCTTGAGGACTCCCCTTTACAATGAGCAGTTCTTC
.	16	TRBV5-1	TRBJ2-5	.	CASSPGTWGGLETQYF	TGCGCCAGCAGCCCAGGGACTTGGGGGGGCCTGGAGACCCAGTACTTC
.	13	TRBV7-6	TRBJ2-7	.	CASSRGLSYEQYF	TGTGCCAGCAGCCGGGGGTTATCCTACGAGCAGTACTTC
TRBD1	13	TRBV5-1	TRBJ1-1	.	CASSWGQGAEAFF	TGCGCCAGCAGCTGGGGACAGGGAGCTGAAGCTTTCTTT
.	15	TRBV5-6	TRBJ1-3	.	CASSLAAVFGNTIYF	TGTGCCAGCAGCTTGGCGGCGGTATTCGGAAACACCATATATTTT
.	15	TRBV20-1	TRBJ2-3	.	CSASDQGTLTDTQYF	TGCAGTGCTAGTGACCAGGGGACATTGACAGATACGCAGTATTTT
.	13	TRBV12-3/TRBV12-4	TRBJ1-5	.	CASSRTGNQPQHF	TGTGCCAGCAGCAGGACAGGCAATCAGCCCCAGCATTTT
TRBD2	13	TRBV10-3	TRBJ2-7	.	CASDLAESYEQYF	TGTGCCAGCGACCTAGCGGAGTCCTACGAGCAGTACTTC
TRBD2	15	TRBV18	TRBJ2-5	.	CASSPQWTRGETQYF	TGTGCCAGCTCACCACAGTGGACTAGGGGAGAGACCCAGTACTTC
TRBD1	13	TRBV30	TRBJ1-1	few	CAWFRGPGREAFF	TGTGCCTGGTTCAGGGGGCCTGGGCGCGAAGCTTTCTTT
.	13	TRBV2	TRBJ1-2	.	CASRVEINYGYTF	TGTGCCAGCAGGGTAGAGATTAACTATGGCTACACCTTC
.	14	TRBV27	TRBJ1-1	once	CASREQGRNTEAFF	TGTGCCAGCAGGGAACAGGGAAGGAACACTGAAGCTTTCTTT
.	12	TRBV5-5	TRBJ2-7	.	CASSLATGEQYF	TGTGCCAGCAGCTTGGCCACAGGCGAGCAGTACTTC
.	14	TRBV7-2	TRBJ1-2	.	CASSPRRGMGGYTF	TGTGCCAGCAGCCCCCGGAGGGGCATGGGGGGCTACACCTTC
.	15	TRBV6-2/TRBV6-3	TRBJ1-2	.	CASSPPTVINYGYTF	TGTGCCAGCAGCCCTCCTACAGTTATAAACTATGGCTACACCTTC
.	13	TRBV10-1	TRBJ2-3	.	CASLAGSVDTQYF	TGCGCCAGCCTGGCGGGGTCGGTAGATACGCAGTATTTT
.	15	TRBV21-1	TRBJ2-7	.	CASHYLDRDTHEQYF	TGTGCCAGCCATTACCTGGACAGGGATACCCACGAGCAGTACTTC